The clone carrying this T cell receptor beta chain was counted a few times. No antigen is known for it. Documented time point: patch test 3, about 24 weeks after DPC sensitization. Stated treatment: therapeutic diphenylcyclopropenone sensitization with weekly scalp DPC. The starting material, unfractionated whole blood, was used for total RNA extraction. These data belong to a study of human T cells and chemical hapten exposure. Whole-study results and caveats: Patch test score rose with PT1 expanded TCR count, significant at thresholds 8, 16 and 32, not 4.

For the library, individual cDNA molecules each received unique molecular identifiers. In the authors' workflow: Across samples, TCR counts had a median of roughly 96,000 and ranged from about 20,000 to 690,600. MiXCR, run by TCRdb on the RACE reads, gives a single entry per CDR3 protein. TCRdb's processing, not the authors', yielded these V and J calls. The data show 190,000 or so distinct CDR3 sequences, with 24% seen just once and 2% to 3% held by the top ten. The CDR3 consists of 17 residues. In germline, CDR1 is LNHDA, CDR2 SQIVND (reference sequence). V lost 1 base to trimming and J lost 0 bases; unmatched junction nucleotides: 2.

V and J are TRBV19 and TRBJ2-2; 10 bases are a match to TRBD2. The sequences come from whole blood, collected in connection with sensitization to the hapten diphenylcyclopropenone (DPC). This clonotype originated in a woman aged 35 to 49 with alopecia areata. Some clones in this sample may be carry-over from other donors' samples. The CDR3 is CASSIGTSGANTGELFF. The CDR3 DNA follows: TGTGCCAGTAGTATAGGGACTAGCGGAGCGAACACCGGGGAGCTGTTTTTT. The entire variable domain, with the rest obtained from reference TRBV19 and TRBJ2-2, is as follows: DGGITQSPKYLFRKEGQNVTLSCEQNLNHDAMYWYRQDPGQGLRLIYYSQIVNDFQKGDIAEGYSVSREKKESFPLTVTSAQKNPTAFYLCASSIGTSGANTGELFFGEGSRLTVL.